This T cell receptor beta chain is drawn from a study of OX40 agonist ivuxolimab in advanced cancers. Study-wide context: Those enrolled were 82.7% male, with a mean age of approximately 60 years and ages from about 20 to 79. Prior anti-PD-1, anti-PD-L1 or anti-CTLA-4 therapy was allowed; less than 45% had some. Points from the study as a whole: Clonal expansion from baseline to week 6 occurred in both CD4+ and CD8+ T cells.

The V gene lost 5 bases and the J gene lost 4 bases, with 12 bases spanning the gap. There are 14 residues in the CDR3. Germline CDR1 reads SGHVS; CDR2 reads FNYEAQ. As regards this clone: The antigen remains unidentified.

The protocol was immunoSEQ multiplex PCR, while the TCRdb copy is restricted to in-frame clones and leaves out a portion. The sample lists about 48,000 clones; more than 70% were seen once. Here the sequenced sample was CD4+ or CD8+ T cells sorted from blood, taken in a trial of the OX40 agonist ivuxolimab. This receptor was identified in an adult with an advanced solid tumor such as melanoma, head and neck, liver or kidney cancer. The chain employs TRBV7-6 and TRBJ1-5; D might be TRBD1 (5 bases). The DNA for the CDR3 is TGTGCCAGCAGCCCCTCGGCAGGGAATCAGCCCCAGCATTTT. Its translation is CASSPSAGNQPQHF.